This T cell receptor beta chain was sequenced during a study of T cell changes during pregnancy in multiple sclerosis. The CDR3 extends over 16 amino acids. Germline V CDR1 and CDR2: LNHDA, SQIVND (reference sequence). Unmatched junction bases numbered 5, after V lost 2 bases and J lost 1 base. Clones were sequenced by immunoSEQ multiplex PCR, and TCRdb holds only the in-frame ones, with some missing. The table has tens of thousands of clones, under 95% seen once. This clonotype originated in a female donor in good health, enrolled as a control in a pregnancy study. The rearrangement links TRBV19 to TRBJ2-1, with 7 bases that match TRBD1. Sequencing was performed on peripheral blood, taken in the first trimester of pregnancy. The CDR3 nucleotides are TGTGCCAGTAGTATATCCCCGACAGGGTCCTACAATGAGCAGTTCTTC. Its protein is CASSISPTGSYNEQFF.